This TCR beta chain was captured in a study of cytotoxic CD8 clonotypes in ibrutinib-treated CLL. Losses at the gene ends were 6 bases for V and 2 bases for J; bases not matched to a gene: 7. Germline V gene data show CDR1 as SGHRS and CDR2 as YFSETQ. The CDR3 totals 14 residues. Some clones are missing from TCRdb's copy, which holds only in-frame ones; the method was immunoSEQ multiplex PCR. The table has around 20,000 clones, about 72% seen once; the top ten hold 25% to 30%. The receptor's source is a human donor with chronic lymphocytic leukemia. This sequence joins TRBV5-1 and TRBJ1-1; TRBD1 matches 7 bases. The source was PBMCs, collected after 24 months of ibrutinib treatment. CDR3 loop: CASIDTGVNTEAFF. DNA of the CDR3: TGCGCCAGCATCGATACAGGGGTTAACACTGAAGCTTTCTTT. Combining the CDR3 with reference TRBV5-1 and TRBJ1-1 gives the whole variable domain KAGVTQTPRYLIKTRGQQVTLSCSPISGHRSVSWYQQTPGQGLQFLFEYFSETQRNKGNFPGRFSGRQFSNSRSEMNVSTLELGDSALYLCASIDTGVNTEAFFGQGTRLTVV.